The 9 T cell receptor beta chains presented below share a single source sample, sequenced in a study of T-cell reconstitution after alpha-beta-depleted transplantation in children. Preparation of the TCRbeta library was carried out with unique molecular identifiers. MiXCR was run by TCRdb on the PCR reads, yielding one entry per CDR3 protein. The table includes about 610,000 distinct CDR3 sequences, over 9.5% detected once. Here the sequenced sample was PBMCs from the stem cell graft donor, taken from the stem cell graft. Receptor source: a human donor who donated a stem cell graft to a child with acute myeloid leukemia.

The genes are TRBV6-5 and TRBJ2-2, with unresolved D. This CDR3 is built from 15 residues. Trimming took 2 bases from V and 6 from J, leaving 13 bases between them. Germline V gene data show CDR1 as MNHEY and CDR2 as SVGAGI. The CDR3 region is CASSYGQPSAGELFF. The CDR3 bases are TGTGCCAGCAGTTACGGGCAGCCGTCCGCCGGGGAGCTGTTTTTT.

This clonotype was picked up one time. The genes are TRBV18 and TRBJ1-3, with D perhaps TRBD1 (5 bases). Germline values: CDR1 KGHSH, CDR2 LQKENI. The CDR3 runs to 16 residues. Trimming removed 2 bases at V and 0 bases at J, with 11 bases between. The CDR3 sequence is CASSPGQGFSGNTIYF. For the CDR3, the DNA is TGTGCCAGCTCACCAGGGCAGGGCTTCTCTGGAAACACCATATATTTT.

This clonotype showed up just a few times. CDR3 residues: CASSLTPGHSYTF. CDR3 bases: TGTGCCAGCAGCTTAACCCCGGGACACAGCTACACCTTC. The V gene is TRBV7-2, the J gene TRBJ1-2; weak D call: TRBD1 (6 bases). V was clipped by 2 bases and J by 9 bases, with 13 bases between them. This CDR3 is 13 amino acids long. The V gene's germline CDR1 is SGHTA and CDR2 FQGNSA.

CDR3 bases: TGTGCCAGCAGCCACCGGGTAGGGGGCTCAACCCAAGAGACCCAGTACTTC. As protein: CASSHRVGGSTQETQYF. This sequence joins TRBV7-8 and TRBJ2-5, with 7 bases aligning to TRBD1. Trimming at V came to 5 bases and at J to 1 base, leaving 13 bases not matched to a gene. The CDR3 has 17 amino acids. Germline CDR1 is SGHVS and CDR2 is FQNEAQ.

This clonotype was seen repeatedly, ten times or more. V gene TRBV20-1 combines with J gene TRBJ2-7; 14 bases are shared with TRBD2. V lost 5 bases and J lost 9; bases outside the gene matches: 6. CDR3 length: 13 amino acids. The germline gives CDR1 DFQATT, CDR2 SNEGSKA (reference sequence). As DNA, the CDR3 is TGCAGTGCTCCCGGGACTAGCGGGGGCGGGCAGTACTTC. It encodes CSAPGTSGGGQYF.

This clonotype was recorded at least ten times. The chain links TRBV27 to TRBJ2-7; 7 positions agree with TRBD2. V gave up 5 bases and J gave up 6 bases; unmatched junction bases: 13. The CDR3 is made up of 15 amino acids. Germline CDR1 is MNHEY and CDR2 is SMNVEV (reference sequence). The CDR3 coding sequence is TGTGCCAGCAGTCTGGAGGCGGGAGTTTTAGGCGAGCAGTACTTC. Protein: CASSLEAGVLGEQYF.

CDR3 nucleotides: TGTGCCAGCAACACAGCGGGAGTGGGAAATGAGCAGTTCTTC. This sequence encodes CASNTAGVGNEQFF. This chain connects TRBV12-3 or TRBV12-4 to TRBJ2-1; 8 bases line up with TRBD2. This CDR3 region has 14 residues. Trimming removed 7 bases from V and 7 bases from J; junction bases left unmatched: 9.

This clonotype was seen only a few times. J is TRBJ1-1 and V is TRBV6-2 or TRBV6-3; the D gene is possibly TRBD1 (6 bases). Germline CDR1 reads MNHEY; CDR2 reads SVGEGT. There are 15 residues in the CDR3. The V end lost 7 bases, the J end lost 3 bases, and 18 bases lay between the germline ends. The CDR3 coding sequence is TGTGCCAGCACCCTGGGCAGGGGATGGGACACTGAAGCTTTCTTT. Protein: CASTLGRGWDTEAFF.

The J gene is TRBJ2-7, the V gene TRBV15; 10 bases map to TRBD2. The CDR3 spans 15 residues. J was trimmed by 1 base and V by 5 bases; bases with no gene match: 5. CDR1 and CDR2 (germline): LNHNV, YYDKDF (reference sequence). CDR3 residues: CATSGSGRLSYEQYF. CDR3 DNA: TGTGCCACCAGCGGTAGCGGGAGGCTTTCCTACGAGCAGTACTTC.